A single sample gave rise to the 23 T cell receptor beta chains below, sequenced in a study of OX40 agonist ivuxolimab in advanced cancers. TCRdb keeps only in-frame clones here, not all; method: immunoSEQ multiplex PCR. The sample shows 75,000 to 100,000 clones, 70% to 85% of them seen only once. Sequenced here: CD4+ or CD8+ T cells sorted from blood, sampled in a trial of the OX40 agonist ivuxolimab. The receptors shown here come from an adult with an advanced solid tumor such as melanoma, head and neck, liver or kidney cancer.

The CDR3 here is CASSKGQHSYEQYF. CDR3 nucleotide sequence: TGTGCCAGCAGTAAGGGACAGCACTCCTACGAGCAGTACTTC. The chain joins TRBV6-6 to TRBJ2-7; TRBD1 matches at 7 bases. J lost 0 bases, V lost 5 bases, and 4 bases had no gene match. This CDR3 region has 14 residues. Germline CDR1 and CDR2: MNHNY and SVGAGI (reference sequence).

V usage is TRBV27 and J usage is TRBJ2-7; TRBD1 aligns across 7 bases. Germline CDR1 and CDR2: MNHEY and SMNVEV (reference sequence). The V and J ends lost 5 bases and 4 bases, in that order; junction bases with no gene match: 5. The CDR3 runs to 13 residues. CDR3 in DNA: TGTGCCAGCAGTCCGGGGACAGCTTACGAGCAGTACTTC. Translating it yields CASSPGTAYEQYF.

The genes are TRBV9 and TRBJ2-7; D may correspond to TRBD1 or TRBD2 (5 bases each). The germline V gene has CDR1 SGDLS and CDR2 YYNGEE. This CDR3 is 15 amino acids long. V was shortened by 3 bases and J by 2 bases, with 15 bases between the two germline ends. CDR3 DNA sequence: TGTGCCAGCAGCGCTGAGGGGACGGGAACCTACGAGCAGTACTTC. Its translation is CASSAEGTGTYEQYF.

The CDR3 bases are TGTGCCAGCAGTGAAGGGGCAGGAGCCGCCTATGGCTACACCTTC. Translating it yields CASSEGAGAAYGYTF. V gene TRBV6-1 combines with J gene TRBJ1-2; unclear D gene. The length of the CDR3 is 15 residues. The germline V gene encodes CDR1 MNHNS and CDR2 SASEGT. Trimming removed 1 base from V and 4 bases from J, with 13 bases in between.

The chain has TRBV2 and TRBJ2-1, with D perhaps being TRBD1 or TRBD2 (5 bases each). The length of the CDR3 is 14 residues. Germline assignment: CDR1 SNHLY and CDR2 FYNNEI. The V end was cut by 4 bases, the J end by 6 bases, with 13 bases between. CDR3 protein: CASSALTGPNEQFF. CDR3 DNA sequence: TGTGCCAGCAGTGCCCTTACGGGGCCCAATGAGCAGTTCTTC.

The V gene is TRBV14, the J gene TRBJ2-7, with 7 bases identical to TRBD1. Germline lookup yields CDR1 SGHDN and CDR2 FVKESK. The CDR3 is 15 amino acids. V trimming: 3 bases; J trimming: 4 bases; junction bases outside the gene matches: 9. This CDR3 is CASSQEPGQRYEQYF. The CDR3 nucleotides are TGTGCCAGCAGCCAGGAGCCGGGACAGAGATACGAGCAGTACTTC.

This clone was seen a single time. The chain is built from TRBV7-9 and TRBJ2-7; D possibly corresponds to TRBD2 (7 bases). With 7 bases removed from V and 7 bases from J, the gap between germline ends came to 11 bases. The CDR3 runs to 11 residues. Germline lookup yields CDR1 SEHNR and CDR2 FQNEAQ (reference sequence). CDR3 sequence reads: CASMRGGEQYF. In DNA form, the CDR3 reads TGTGCCAGCATGAGGGGGGGAGAGCAGTACTTC.

The chain carries TRBV5-6 and TRBJ2-7; TRBD1 might be the D (5 bases). Trimming removed 2 bases from V and 5 bases from J, with 14 bases in between. The CDR3 is 14 residues long. The germline V gene encodes CDR1 SGHDT and CDR2 YYEEEE. The CDR3: CASSFIQGEDEQYF. CDR3 bases: TGTGCCAGCAGCTTCATTCAGGGTGAGGACGAGCAGTACTTC. Supplemented by reference TRBV5-6 and TRBJ2-7, the full variable domain reads DAGVTQSPTHLIKTRGQQVTLRCSPKSGHDTVSWYQQALGQGPQFIFQYYEEEERQRGNFPDRFSGHQFPNYSSELNVNALLLGDSALYLCASSFIQGEDEQYFGPGTRLTVT.

This clone was seen a single time. The chain carries TRBV28 and TRBJ2-7; a possible D gene is TRBD2 (6 bases). The CDR3 runs to 14 residues. Germline V CDR1 and CDR2: MDHEN, SYDVKM. V lost 5 bases and J lost 9, with 20 bases in between. The CDR3 coding sequence is TGTGCCAGCAGTATCCGACTAGGCCATGTGGGGCAGTACTTC. Encoded protein: CASSIRLGHVGQYF.

The CDR3 bases are TGTGCCAGCATCGTGGGGATCGATATGGGCGAGCAGTACTTC. Translation gives CASIVGIDMGEQYF. The gene calls are TRBV2 and TRBJ2-7; D unresolved. The CDR3 covers 14 residues. CDR1 is SNHLY, CDR2 FYNNEI, per germline. V lost 7 bases and J 6 bases, leaving 19 bases between the germline ends.

The genes are TRBV7-2 and TRBJ2-5; D ambiguous. This CDR3 is built from 14 residues. The germline V gene has CDR1 SGHTA and CDR2 FQGNSA. The ends were cut back, 0 bases at V and 2 bases at J, with 7 bases in the middle. The CDR3 reads CASSLAGWQETQYF. The CDR3 DNA follows: TGTGCCAGCAGCTTAGCGGGGTGGCAAGAGACCCAGTACTTC.

The genes are TRBV7-2 and TRBJ1-2; D call uncertain. Trimming took off 7 bases at V and 2 bases at J, with 14 bases between the two ends. This CDR3 region has 14 residues. Germline lookup yields CDR1 SGHTA and CDR2 FQGNSA. The CDR3 region is CASNALGDNYGYTF. CDR3 bases: TGTGCCAGCAACGCACTGGGAGACAACTATGGCTACACCTTC.

This clone appeared a few times. The gene calls are TRBV7-9 and TRBJ1-1, with 7 bases matching TRBD1. CDR3 length: 14 amino acids. V shed 7 bases, J shed 2 bases, and the junction held 7 bases outside the gene matches. Germline CDR1 reads SEHNR; CDR2 reads FQNEAQ (reference sequence). DNA for the CDR3: TGTGCCAGCATAGAGACAGGGAAAAACACTGAAGCTTTCTTT. This sequence encodes CASIETGKNTEAFF.

The chain employs TRBV25-1 and TRBJ2-5, with TRBD1 matching 7 bases. Trimming removed 4 bases from V and 5 bases from J; junction bases left unmatched: 7. The CDR3 length is 14 residues. Germline-derived CDR1 and CDR2 are MGHDK and SYGVNS. Here the CDR3 DNA reads TGTGCCAGCAGTGGGGGACAGAAAGGGGAGACCCAGTACTTC. As protein: CASSGGQKGETQYF.

The V gene is TRBV11-2, the J gene TRBJ2-4; the D call may be TRBD1 or TRBD2 (6 bases each). Germline loops: CDR1 SGHAT, CDR2 FQNNGV. Trimming took off 2 bases at V and 8 bases at J, with 13 bases between the two ends. The CDR3 sequence is 14 residues long. In nucleotides, the CDR3 is TGTGCCAGCAGCTTAAGGGGGGCTGTGGACATTCAGTACTTC. It specifies CASSLRGAVDIQYF.

This sequence joins TRBV19 and TRBJ2-5, with 7 nucleotides matching TRBD1. The CDR3 contains 15 residues. J lost 5 bases, V lost 3 bases, and 9 bases had no gene match. Germline CDR1 LNHDA, CDR2 SQIVND (reference sequence). The CDR3 here is CASSIARGRGETQYF. The CDR3 DNA follows: TGTGCCAGTAGTATTGCCAGGGGGAGAGGGGAGACCCAGTACTTC.

The chain recombines TRBV7-2 with TRBJ1-2; the match to TRBD1 covers 8 bases. CDR3 length: 16 amino acids. Germline V CDR1 and CDR2: SGHTA, FQGNSA. With V trimmed by 1 base and J by 8 bases, 12 bases remained unmatched. The CDR3 DNA sequence: TGTGCCAGCAGCTTAGGGGCCCCAACAGGGGGAGACGGCTACACCTTC. This encodes CASSLGAPTGGDGYTF.

The V gene is TRBV6-1, the J gene TRBJ2-7; 11 nucleotides match TRBD2. Unmatched junction bases numbered 4, after V lost 7 bases and J lost 2 bases. Germline V lookup: CDR1 MNHNS, CDR2 SASEGT. The CDR3 sequence is 14 residues long. The DNA of the CDR3 is TGTGCCAGCATCCTGACTAGCGGGGCCTACGAGCAGTACTTC. Its translation: CASILTSGAYEQYF.

The chain joins TRBV2 to TRBJ2-2, with 7 bases aligning to TRBD1. V was clipped by 6 bases and J by 7 bases; unmatched bases: 8. Germline V gene sequence: CDR1 SNHLY, CDR2 FYNNEI. The CDR3 has 14 amino acids. CDR3 region: CASSRQGRSGELFF. CDR3 DNA sequence: TGTGCCAGCAGCCGACAGGGAAGGAGCGGGGAGCTGTTTTTT.

The chain is built from TRBV4-1 and TRBJ2-3, with D perhaps matching TRBD1 (5 bases). The CDR3 is made up of 14 amino acids. Germline CDR1 and CDR2: MGHRA and YSYEKL. V gave up 6 bases and J gave up 6 bases, with 16 bases separating them. This chain's CDR3 is CASRTEGVEDTQYF. The CDR3 nucleotides are TGCGCCAGCAGGACCGAAGGGGTAGAGGATACGCAGTATTTT.

The genes are TRBV19 and TRBJ1-2; D possibly corresponds to TRBD1 (5 bases). The V end lost 5 bases, the J end lost 8 bases, and 15 bases lay between the germline ends. The CDR3 spans 13 residues. Germline CDR1 is LNHDA and CDR2 is SQIVND (reference sequence). The CDR3 region has the DNA TGTGCCAGTAGTGCAACAGGTTCTAGGGGCTACACCTTC. Translated: CASSATGSRGYTF.

This chain connects TRBV15 to TRBJ2-5; 9 bases are shared with TRBD1. The J call could be wrong; TRBJ2-7 is a better fit for the DNA end. Germline V gene data show CDR1 as LNHNV and CDR2 as YYDKDF (reference sequence). The CDR3 sequence is 17 residues long. The CDR3 bases are TGTGCCACCAGCAGAGATAAGTTAGGGACAGGGAGCTACGAGCAGTACTTC. This translates into CATSRDKLGTGSYEQYF.

The chain couples TRBV27 to TRBJ2-3; D is unresolved. This CDR3 has 15 amino acids. Trimming stripped 3 bases from V and 0 bases from J, with 10 bases between. CDR1 is MNHEY and CDR2 is SMNVEV in the germline V gene (reference sequence). CDR3 sequence (DNA): TGTGCCAGCAGTTTGACGGGTCCGAGCACAGATACGCAGTATTTT. Its translation: CASSLTGPSTDTQYF.